This T cell receptor beta chain was documented in a study of cytomegalovirus exposure and HLA in healthy donors. Regarding the study as a whole: The study labeled 180 or so TCR beta chains cytomegalovirus-associated. High sensitivity and specificity were reportedly achieved when the classifier diagnosed cytomegalovirus status.

Vbeta (60) and Jbeta (13) primers were used in the PCR. Sequencing was performed with immunoSEQ multiplex PCR; in TCRdb, only in-frame clones are kept and a portion is missing. This sample has 90,000 to 110,000 clones, with about four fifths found just once. V was clipped by 1 base and J by 7 bases, with 15 bases between them. The CDR3 has 15 residues. Germline-derived CDR1 and CDR2 are SGHTA and FQGNSA. Points on this clone: Antigen: not known.

Material for sequencing was PBMCs. The receptor's source is a man in his thirties or forties in good health and CMV-seronegative. V usage is TRBV7-2 and J usage is TRBJ2-3; D is undetermined. The CDR3, as DNA: TGTGCCAGCAGCTTAGGTGCCGGGTTGATGAATACGCAGTATTTT. Its protein is CASSLGAGLMNTQYF.